The next 20 T cell receptor beta chains were all read from a single sample in a study of T cell changes during pregnancy in multiple sclerosis. The assay was immunoSEQ multiplex PCR, and TCRdb's table has in-frame clones only and misses some. The sample lists roughly 40,000 clones, roughly 92% occurring once. Here the sequenced sample was peripheral blood, taken before pregnancy. Receptors were obtained from a female donor with multiple sclerosis, enrolled in a pregnancy study.

J is TRBJ2-1 and V is TRBV6-1, with 7 bases aligning to TRBD1. CDR3 length: 13 residues. V trimming: 3 bases; J trimming: 4 bases; junction bases outside the gene matches: 0. Germline V gene lookup returns CDR1 MNHNS and CDR2 SASEGT. In DNA, the CDR3 is TGTGCCAGCAGTGAGGGACAGTACAATGAGCAGTTCTTC. Protein sequence: CASSEGQYNEQFF.

This clone was recorded once. The chain combines TRBV6-5 with TRBJ2-5, with 12 bases matching TRBD2. Trimming cost V 6 bases and J 2 bases; bases outside gene matches: 7. Germline CDR1 MNHEY, CDR2 SVGAGI. This CDR3 has 16 residues. The CDR3 region has the DNA TGTGCCAGCAGCTACACCGGGACTAGCGGGCAAGAGACCCAGTACTTC. This encodes CASSYTGTSGQETQYF.

This chain connects TRBV2 to TRBJ2-7; unclear D gene. Germline loops: CDR1 SNHLY, CDR2 FYNNEI. CDR3 size: 13 residues. V lost 7 bases and J lost 2, with 12 bases in between. The CDR3 protein is CASKTRTAYEQYF. As DNA, the CDR3 is TGTGCCAGCAAAACTCGAACGGCCTACGAGCAGTACTTC.

V and J are TRBV7-2 and TRBJ2-3, with 8 bases lining up with TRBD2. This CDR3 contains 18 residues. Germline V CDR1 and CDR2: SGHTA, FQGNSA. Trimming took 4 bases from V and 4 from J; bases not matched to a gene: 16. In DNA, the CDR3 is TGTGCCAGCAGCTCCGGGGGGGACGGAGGATGGGGTCCAGATACGCAGTATTTT. This sequence encodes CASSSGGDGGWGPDTQYF.

The V and J genes are TRBV2 and TRBJ1-4, with 8 bases identical to TRBD1. The J segment lost 0 bases and the V segment lost 7 bases, leaving 13 bases of the junction unmatched. Germline-derived CDR1 and CDR2 are SNHLY and FYNNEI. This CDR3 is 18 amino acids long. The CDR3 spells CASTSTGTGLATNEKLFF. The CDR3 coding sequence is TGTGCCAGCACTTCGACCGGGACAGGCCTTGCAACTAATGAAAAACTGTTTTTT.

The genes are TRBV28 and TRBJ2-7, with 9 positions matching TRBD1. This CDR3 is 14 amino acids long. Germline V CDR1 and CDR2: MDHEN, SYDVKM. After removal of 3 bases from V and 3 bases from J, the junction contained 3 bases not matched to a gene. The DNA for the CDR3 is TGTGCCAGCAGTTTTGGGACAGGGTTCTACGAGCAGTACTTC. It translates to CASSFGTGFYEQYF.

The chain carries TRBV19 and TRBJ1-5; 8 bases are shared with TRBD1. Trimming at V came to 5 bases and at J to 4 bases, leaving 13 bases not matched to a gene. This CDR3 has 17 amino acids. The germline gives CDR1 LNHDA, CDR2 SQIVND (reference sequence). The CDR3 spells CASSPFKDRAGNQPQHF. As DNA, the CDR3 is TGTGCCAGTAGTCCCTTTAAGGACAGGGCAGGTAATCAGCCCCAGCATTTT. Supplemented by reference TRBV19 and TRBJ1-5, the full variable domain reads DGGITQSPKYLFRKEGQNVTLSCEQNLNHDAMYWYRQDPGQGLRLIYYSQIVNDFQKGDIAEGYSVSREKKESFPLTVTSAQKNPTAFYLCASSPFKDRAGNQPQHFGDGTRLSIL.

This chain links TRBV12-5 with TRBJ2-1; 10 bases fit TRBD2. The CDR3 length is 15 residues. V lost 6 bases to trimming and J lost 1 base; unmatched junction nucleotides: 3. The V gene's germline CDR1 is LGHNT and CDR2 FRNRAP. CDR3: CASGPTSGSYNEQFF. In DNA form, the CDR3 reads TGTGCTAGTGGCCCGACTAGCGGGTCCTACAATGAGCAGTTCTTC. Full variable domain (remainder filled in from reference TRBV12-5 and TRBJ2-1): DARVTQTPRHKVTEMGQEVTMRCQPILGHNTVFWYRQTMMQGLELLAYFRNRAPLDDSGMPKDRFSAEMPDATLATLKIQPSEPRDSAVYFCASGPTSGSYNEQFFGPGTRLTVL.

The gene calls are TRBV2 and TRBJ1-3; maybe TRBD1 (5 bases). The CDR3 contains 15 residues. Germline lookup yields CDR1 SNHLY and CDR2 FYNNEI. V dropped 1 base and J dropped 3 bases, with 10 bases sitting between them. This CDR3 reads CASSEGAGFGNTIYF. In DNA form, the CDR3 reads TGTGCCAGCAGTGAAGGGGCAGGGTTTGGAAACACCATATATTTT.

The genes are TRBV19 and TRBJ1-2; possible D gene TRBD1, 5 bases. Germline V CDR1 and CDR2: LNHDA, SQIVND (reference sequence). The CDR3 spans 15 residues. Trimming took off 3 bases at V and 4 bases at J, with 15 bases between the two ends. CDR3 protein: CASSIGSGTPYGYTF. CDR3 DNA sequence: TGTGCCAGTAGTATCGGCAGCGGGACCCCCTATGGCTACACCTTC.

V gene TRBV28 combines with J gene TRBJ2-7; the match to TRBD2 covers 14 bases. The V segment lost 8 bases and the J segment 5 bases; nucleotides outside the gene matches: 14. Germline V gives CDR1 MDHEN, CDR2 SYDVKM. This CDR3 is built from 17 residues. The chain's CDR3 is CASRSRGLAGVRHEQYF. DNA for the CDR3: TGTGCCAGCCGCTCAAGGGGACTAGCGGGAGTACGCCACGAGCAGTACTTC.

J is TRBJ1-1 and V is TRBV2; TRBD1 matches at 8 bases. The V gene end was trimmed by 4 bases and the J gene end by 3 bases; junction bases not matched to a gene: 4. The CDR3 totals 14 residues. In germline, CDR1 is SNHLY, CDR2 FYNNEI. DNA for the CDR3: TGTGCCAGCAGTGTACAGGGGGTACACACTGAAGCTTTCTTT. It encodes CASSVQGVHTEAFF.

This chain joins TRBV27 and TRBJ1-2, with 10 positions matching TRBD1. The CDR3 totals 15 residues. Germline V lookup: CDR1 MNHEY, CDR2 SMNVEV (reference sequence). V lost 4 bases, J lost 1 base, and 3 bases stayed unmatched. The CDR3: CASSSGQGSNYGYTF. The CDR3, as DNA: TGTGCCAGCAGTTCGGGACAGGGGAGTAACTATGGCTACACCTTC.

The DNA for the CDR3 is TGTGCCAGCAGCTTAGCGTCAGGGCCTACCTACGAGCAGTACTTC. This encodes CASSLASGPTYEQYF. The rearrangement links TRBV7-9 to TRBJ2-7; perhaps TRBD1 as D (5 bases). CDR3 size: 15 residues. Looked up from germline, CDR1 is SEHNR and CDR2 is FQNEAQ (reference sequence). V was shortened by 0 bases and J by 2 bases, with 11 bases between the two germline ends.

The chain has TRBV5-1 and TRBJ2-1, with 8 bases that match TRBD2. Germline CDR1 reads SGHRS; CDR2 reads YFSETQ. Trimming cost V 7 bases and J 4 bases; bases outside gene matches: 7. This CDR3 spans 14 amino acids. Written as DNA, the CDR3 is TGCGCCAGCGGAGCGGGAGTTGGGTACAATGAGCAGTTCTTC. Protein: CASGAGVGYNEQFF.

Only a few counts were recorded for this clone. This chain uses TRBV4-1 with TRBJ1-5; 7 nucleotides agree with TRBD1. Germline CDR1 is MGHRA and CDR2 is YSYEKL. The CDR3 loop spans 16 amino acids. J gave up 2 bases and V 1 base, and 5 bases lay outside the gene matches. CDR3 amino acids: CASSQVPGTGNQPQHF. The CDR3 nucleotides read TGCGCCAGCAGCCAAGTTCCCGGGACAGGCAATCAGCCCCAGCATTTT.

CDR3 loop: CATSGLAGFEQFF. CDR3 DNA sequence: TGTGCCACCTCGGGACTAGCGGGATTTGAGCAGTTCTTC. This rearrangement joins TRBV25-1 to TRBJ2-1; 13 nucleotides agree with TRBD2. Germline V lookup: CDR1 MGHDK, CDR2 SYGVNS. With 10 bases clipped from V and 9 bases from J, the junction kept 6 bases outside the gene matches. The CDR3 is made up of 13 amino acids. The full variable domain, in which reference TRBV25-1 and TRBJ2-1 provide the parts outside the CDR3, is EADIYQTPRYLVIGTGKKITLECSQTMGHDKMYWYQQDPGMELHLIHYSYGVNSTEKGDLSSESTVSRIRTEHFPLTLESARPSHTSQYLCATSGLAGFEQFFGPGTRLTVL.

The CDR3 region has the DNA TGTGCCAGCTCACCACCTGGGGGCTCCACCTACGAGCAGTACTTC. Translation gives CASSPPGGSTYEQYF. This sequence joins TRBV18 and TRBJ2-7; possibly TRBD1 for D (6 bases). The CDR3 has 15 amino acids. CDR1 and CDR2 (germline): KGHSH, LQKENI. Trimming cost V 0 bases and J 2 bases, with 11 bases left between them.

The chain couples TRBV6-1 to TRBJ1-1, with a weak D call TRBD1 (5 bases). Trimming stripped 5 bases from V and 5 bases from J, with 9 bases between. CDR1 is MNHNS and CDR2 is SASEGT in the germline V gene. CDR3 size: 12 residues. This CDR3 reads CASSQQVTEAFF. The CDR3 DNA reads as TGTGCCAGCAGTCAACAGGTAACTGAAGCTTTCTTT.

The chain recombines TRBV7-9 with TRBJ2-2; 9 bases fit TRBD2. V was pared by 4 bases and J by 2 bases, with 2 bases of the junction left unmatched. CDR3 length: 15 residues. CDR1 and CDR2 from the germline V gene are SEHNR and FQNEAQ (reference sequence). The CDR3 nucleotides are TGTGCCAGCAGCTGGCTAGCGGGAAACACCGGGGAGCTGTTTTTT. Translated, it gives CASSWLAGNTGELFF.